The source of this T cell receptor beta chain is a study of memory CD4+ T cells and cytomegalovirus serostatus. Single viable CD3+CD4+CD8-CD45RO+ cells were sorted as the memory CD4+ T cells. Serum IgG to CMV pp150, pp28, p38 and p52 defined serostatus. V dropped 2 bases and J dropped 2; count of bases not matched to a gene: 5. This CDR3 has 16 residues. Germline V lookup: CDR1 SGHVS, CDR2 FQNEAQ. Produced via immunoSEQ multiplex PCR; TCRdb's table is partial and in-frame only. The sample lists 55,000 to 75,000 clones, approximately 78% occurring once. The sequence derives from an adult in good health and CMV-seronegative. What was sequenced was memory CD4+ T cells from blood. The chain uses TRBV7-8 and TRBJ2-1, with 8 bases identical to TRBD2. In DNA form, the CDR3 reads TGTGCCAGCAGCTTATTTAGCGGGATTACCTACAATGAGCAGTTCTTC. This translates into CASSLFSGITYNEQFF.